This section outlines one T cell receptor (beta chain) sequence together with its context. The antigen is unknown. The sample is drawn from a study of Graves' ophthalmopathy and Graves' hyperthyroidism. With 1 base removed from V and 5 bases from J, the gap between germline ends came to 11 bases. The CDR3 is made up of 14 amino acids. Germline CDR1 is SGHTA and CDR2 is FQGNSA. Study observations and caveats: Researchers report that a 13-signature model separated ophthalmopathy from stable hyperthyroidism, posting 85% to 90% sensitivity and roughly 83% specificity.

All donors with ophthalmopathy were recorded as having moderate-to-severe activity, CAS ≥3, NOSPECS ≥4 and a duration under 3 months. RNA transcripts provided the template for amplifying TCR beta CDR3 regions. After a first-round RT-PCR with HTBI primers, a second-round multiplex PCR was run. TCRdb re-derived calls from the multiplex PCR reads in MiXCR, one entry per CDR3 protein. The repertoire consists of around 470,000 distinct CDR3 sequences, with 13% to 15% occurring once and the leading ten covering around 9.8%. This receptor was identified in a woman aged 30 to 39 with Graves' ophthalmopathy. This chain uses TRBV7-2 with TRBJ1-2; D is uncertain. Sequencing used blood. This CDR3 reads CASSLGSGTYGYTF. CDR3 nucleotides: TGTGCCAGCAGCTTAGGGTCAGGAACATATGGCTACACCTTC.